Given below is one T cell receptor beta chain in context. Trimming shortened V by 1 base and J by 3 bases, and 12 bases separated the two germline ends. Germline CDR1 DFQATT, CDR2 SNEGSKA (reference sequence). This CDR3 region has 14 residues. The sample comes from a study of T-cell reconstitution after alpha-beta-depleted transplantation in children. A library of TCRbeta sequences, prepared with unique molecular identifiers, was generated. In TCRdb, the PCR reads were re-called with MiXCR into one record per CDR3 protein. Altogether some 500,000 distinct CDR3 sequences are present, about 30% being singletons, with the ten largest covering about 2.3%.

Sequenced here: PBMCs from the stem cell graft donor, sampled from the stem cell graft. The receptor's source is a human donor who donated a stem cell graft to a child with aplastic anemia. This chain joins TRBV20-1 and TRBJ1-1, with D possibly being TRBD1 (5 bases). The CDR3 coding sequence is TGCAGTGCTAGAGGTGACACGGGGGACACTGAAGCTTTCTTT. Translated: CSARGDTGDTEAFF.